Below are 24 T cell receptor beta chains sequenced from a single sample in a study of T cells after yellow fever vaccination. MiXCR, run by TCRdb on the 5' RACE reads, gives a single entry per CDR3 protein. This sample has 300,000 to 350,000 distinct CDR3 sequences; roughly 4.3% occur once, and the top ten carry 15% to 20%. Sequenced here: PBMCs, sampled 15 days after the yellow fever booster vaccination. These receptors all stem from a man aged 18 to 29 who received the YFV17D yellow fever vaccine.

As to this clonotype: A much larger clone is a single base away; this may be a read error. The chain recombines TRBV6-6 with TRBJ1-5; D perhaps matches TRBD1 (5 bases). The ends were cut back, 10 bases at V and 9 bases at J, with 19 bases in the middle. The CDR3 sequence is 13 residues long. CDR1 MNHNY and CDR2 SVGAGI come from the germline V gene (reference sequence). DNA for the CDR3: TGTGCCACCGCGGGAGGGGAGACTCTGCCCCAGCATTTT. Amino acid sequence: CATAGGETLPQHF.

This clonotype was seen repeatedly, ten times or more. V and J are TRBV7-2 and TRBJ2-5, with D unclear. Trimming stripped 0 bases from V and 0 bases from J, with 8 bases between. The CDR3 totals 15 residues. Germline values: CDR1 SGHTA, CDR2 FQGNSA. This chain's CDR3 is CASSLANGYQETQYF. The CDR3, as DNA: TGTGCCAGCAGCTTAGCGAACGGGTACCAAGAGACCCAGTACTTC. Complete variable domain (other parts from reference TRBV7-2 and TRBJ2-5): GAGVSQSPSNKVTEKGKDVELRCDPISGHTALYWYRQSLGQGLEFLIYFQGNSAPDKSGLPSDRFSAERTGGSVSTLTIQRTQQEDSAVYLCASSLANGYQETQYFGPGTRLLVL.

A few counts support this clonotype. The chain has TRBV7-6 and TRBJ2-3, with TRBD2 matching 8 bases. The junction had 9 bases not matched to a gene; V was cut back by 5 bases and J by 5 bases. Germline CDR1 SGHVS, CDR2 FNYEAQ. The CDR3 is 15 residues long. CDR3 bases: TGTGCCAGCAGCGAGGCGGGGGGCCCCGGAGATACGCAGTATTTT. As protein: CASSEAGGPGDTQYF. Together with reference TRBV7-6 and TRBJ2-3, the CDR3 gives the full variable domain: GAGVSQSPRYKVTKRGQDVALRCDPISGHVSLYWYRQALGQGPEFLTYFNYEAQQDKSGLPNDRFSAERPEGSISTLTIQRTEQRDSAMYRCASSEAGGPGDTQYFGPGTRLTVL.

This clonotype was found many times. The chain employs TRBV12-3 or TRBV12-4 and TRBJ1-2; D perhaps matches TRBD1 (6 bases). The CDR3 runs 15 residues. With 7 bases removed from V and 8 bases from J, the gap between germline ends came to 23 bases. CDR3 coding DNA: TGTGCCAGCACCATCGACGGAGACAGGAAGGAGGGCTACACCTTC. This encodes CASTIDGDRKEGYTF.

This clonotype was detected ten times or more. The chain uses TRBV20-1 and TRBJ2-4; D remains ambiguous. Trimming took 3 bases from V and 7 from J, leaving 4 bases between them. This CDR3 region has 10 residues. The germline V gene encodes CDR1 DFQATT and CDR2 SNEGSKA (reference sequence). This chain's CDR3 is CSASGNIQYF. The CDR3 nucleotides are TGCAGTGCTAGTGGGAACATTCAGTACTTC.

This clonotype appeared many times. The gene calls are TRBV7-8 and TRBJ2-3, with D perhaps matching TRBD1 (6 bases). This CDR3 comprises 16 residues. Germline CDR1 SGHVS, CDR2 FQNEAQ. Trimming removed 3 bases at V and 4 bases at J, with 17 bases between. CDR3 sequence: CASSFQNRVVSDTQYF. Here the CDR3 DNA reads TGTGCCAGCAGCTTCCAAAACAGGGTTGTGTCAGATACGCAGTATTTT. The full variable domain, completed using reference TRBV7-8 and TRBJ2-3, is GAGVSQSPRYKVAKRGQDVALRCDPISGHVSLFWYQQALGQGPEFLTYFQNEAQLDKSGLPSDRFFAERPEGSVSTLKIQRTQQEDSAVYLCASSFQNRVVSDTQYFGPGTRLTVL.

This clonotype was detected ten times or more. V gene TRBV5-1 combines with J gene TRBJ1-1, with 7 bases lining up with TRBD1. This CDR3 is 14 amino acids long. The V gene end was trimmed by 4 bases and the J gene end by 3 bases; junction bases not matched to a gene: 6. Germline loops: CDR1 SGHRS, CDR2 YFSETQ. DNA for the CDR3: TGCGCCAGCAGCAAATACGGGACAGACACTGAAGCTTTCTTT. Residues: CASSKYGTDTEAFF.

This clonotype appeared many times. The chain joins TRBV20-1 to TRBJ1-2; maybe TRBD1 (5 bases). Germline V gene data show CDR1 as DFQATT and CDR2 as SNEGSKA (reference sequence). Trimming took 5 bases from V and 3 from J, leaving 13 bases between them. The CDR3 totals 13 residues. The CDR3 region is CSAPGAGHYGYTF. The CDR3 bases are TGCAGTGCTCCCGGAGCAGGGCACTATGGCTACACCTTC.

There are many counts of this clonotype. V gene TRBV4-3 combines with J gene TRBJ1-1, with D unclear. The CDR3 has 13 amino acids. V was cut by 0 bases and J by 0 bases, with 2 bases left in between. The germline CDR1 and CDR2 sequences are LGHNA and YSLEER. CDR3 region: CASSQDLNTEAFF. DNA for the CDR3: TGCGCCAGCAGCCAAGATCTGAACACTGAAGCTTTCTTT.

This clonotype was counted ten times or more. V and J are TRBV2 and TRBJ1-1, with TRBD1 as a possible D gene (5 bases). V was shortened by 6 bases and J by 2 bases, with 10 bases between the two germline ends. The CDR3 is 13 residues long. Germline V gene lookup returns CDR1 SNHLY and CDR2 FYNNEI. CDR3 residues: CASRLQGNTEAFF. The CDR3 DNA sequence: TGTGCCAGCAGACTGCAGGGCAACACTGAAGCTTTCTTT.

The chain has TRBV7-9 and TRBJ2-3; D is unresolved. The length of the CDR3 is 14 residues. With 2 bases removed from V and 1 base from J, the gap between germline ends came to 7 bases. Germline V gives CDR1 SEHNR, CDR2 FQNEAQ (reference sequence). The CDR3 spells CASSLLSGTDTQYF. For the CDR3, the DNA is TGTGCCAGCAGCTTACTGTCCGGCACAGATACGCAGTATTTT.

This clonotype has at least ten counts. The rearrangement joins TRBV5-4 to TRBJ1-1, with D tentatively TRBD1 (6 bases). V was clipped by 4 bases and J by 3 bases, with 16 bases between them. This CDR3 region has 15 residues. Germline V gene lookup returns CDR1 SGHNT and CDR2 YYREEE (reference sequence). This CDR3 is CASSDWTAKHTEAFF. In DNA form, the CDR3 reads TGTGCCAGCAGCGATTGGACAGCTAAGCACACTGAAGCTTTCTTT.

The V and J genes are TRBV4-1 and TRBJ1-3; D is unclear. From germline, CDR1 is MGHRA and CDR2 YSYEKL. The CDR3 contains 15 residues. The V end was cut by 0 bases, the J end by 1 base, with 7 bases between. The CDR3 sequence is CASSQDPGSGNTIYF. The CDR3 region has the DNA TGCGCCAGCAGCCAAGACCCCGGGTCTGGAAACACCATATATTTT.

Only a few counts were recorded for this clonotype. This chain joins TRBV5-1 and TRBJ2-2, with D perhaps TRBD2 (5 bases). Per germline, CDR1 SGHRS and CDR2 YFSETQ. The CDR3 consists of 15 residues. With 3 bases removed from V and 1 base from J, the gap between germline ends came to 10 bases. This CDR3 is CASSSGILNTGELFF. The CDR3 DNA sequence: TGCGCCAGCAGCTCGGGGATCCTGAACACCGGGGAGCTGTTTTTT.

This chain uses TRBV7-3 with TRBJ2-7, with D perhaps being TRBD1 or TRBD2 (6 bases each). The CDR3 totals 15 residues. The germline V gene encodes CDR1 SGHTA and CDR2 FQGTGA. The V end was cut by 2 bases, the J end by 0 bases, with 11 bases between. The CDR3 nucleotides read TGTGCCAGCAGCTTAGACGGGGGCGTCTCCTACGAGCAGTACTTC. Its translation: CASSLDGGVSYEQYF.

In its sample, this clonotype was seen a few times. The chain joins TRBV12-3 or TRBV12-4 to TRBJ2-3; tentatively, D is TRBD1 (6 bases). Trimming took 5 bases from V and 0 from J, leaving 9 bases between them. This CDR3 is built from 14 residues. The CDR3 reads CASSAGVSTDTQYF. DNA for the CDR3: TGTGCCAGCAGTGCAGGGGTTAGCACAGATACGCAGTATTTT.

There are many counts of this clonotype. This chain joins TRBV4-3 and TRBJ1-2, with TRBD1 matching over 10 bases. This CDR3 region has 15 residues. J was trimmed by 5 bases and V by 2 bases; bases with no gene match: 5. Germline V lookup: CDR1 LGHNA, CDR2 YSLEER. The DNA for the CDR3 is TGCGCCAGCAGCCAACGGGACAGGGGTAGTTATGGCTACACCTTC. It specifies CASSQRDRGSYGYTF.

This clonotype showed up just a few times. The rearrangement links TRBV27 to TRBJ2-1; TRBD1 is a possible D gene (5 bases). Germline V CDR1 and CDR2: MNHEY, SMNVEV (reference sequence). The CDR3 loop spans 13 amino acids. The V and J ends lost 3 bases and 7 bases respectively, with 10 bases between them. CDR3 bases: TGTGCCAGCAGTTTGAGCCCAGGGAATGAGCAGTTCTTC. Its translation: CASSLSPGNEQFF.

DNA of the CDR3: TGCGCCAGCAGCTTGGTTTTGGGCAGCATCGGGAACACTGAAGCTTTCTTT. Translating gives CASSLVLGSIGNTEAFF. The chain is built from TRBV5-1 and TRBJ1-1; D is undetermined. This CDR3 has 17 residues. Germline-derived CDR1 and CDR2 are SGHRS and YFSETQ. V was pared by 0 bases and J by 1 base, with 16 bases between.

This clonotype was found many times. The rearrangement joins TRBV11-2 to TRBJ1-2; D might be TRBD1 (6 bases). Looked up from germline, CDR1 is SGHAT and CDR2 is FQNNGV. This CDR3 has 16 amino acids. V lost 5 bases, J lost 3 bases, and 19 bases lay in between. CDR3 protein: CASSLLTGPKDYGYTF. DNA of the CDR3: TGTGCCAGCAGCCTACTTACAGGGCCGAAGGACTATGGCTACACCTTC.

The chain recombines TRBV5-1 with TRBJ2-2, with a tentative D call TRBD1 (5 bases). Germline loops: CDR1 SGHRS, CDR2 YFSETQ. The CDR3 sequence is 16 residues long. The V gene lost 4 bases and the J gene lost 5 bases, with 18 bases spanning the gap. DNA for the CDR3: TGCGCCAGCAGCCCCCAGGGTATACCGAGGACCGGGGAGCTGTTTTTT. It translates to CASSPQGIPRTGELFF.

This clonotype has only a few counts. V and J are TRBV6-5 and TRBJ1-1; weak D call: TRBD1 (6 bases). Deletions cut 6 bases from V and 5 bases from J, with 19 bases between. Germline-derived CDR1 and CDR2 are MNHEY and SVGAGI. This CDR3 contains 15 residues. The CDR3, as DNA: TGTGCCAGCAGCTCCAGGGGCACGGGCGGGACTGAAGCTTTCTTT. Translating it yields CASSSRGTGGTEAFF.

The table lists this clonotype with many counts. The chain employs TRBV20-1 and TRBJ2-1; D unclear. Trimming shortened V by 5 bases and J by 7 bases, and 12 bases separated the two germline ends. The CDR3 consists of 12 residues. Germline CDR1 and CDR2: DFQATT and SNEGSKA (reference sequence). Here the CDR3 DNA reads TGCAGTGCTCCTGAAACTGGGAATGAGCAGTTCTTC. Its translation: CSAPETGNEQFF.

This clonotype was detected ten times or more. This chain connects TRBV7-9 to TRBJ2-7; 8 nucleotides line up with TRBD2. J was trimmed by 5 bases and V by 5 bases; bases with no gene match: 8. The CDR3 runs 14 residues. Germline-derived CDR1 and CDR2 are SEHNR and FQNEAQ (reference sequence). CDR3 coding DNA: TGTGCCAGCAGCGGTACCGGGGGGGGCCACGAGCAGTACGTC. It translates to CASSGTGGGHEQYV.